Each of the 26 T cell receptor beta chains below was sequenced from the same sample in a study of T cells in Graves' hyperthyroidism and ophthalmopathy. What was amplified from RNA transcripts were TCR beta CDR3 regions. A first-round RT-PCR of the TCR CDR3 used the HTBI primer set. TCRdb itself ran the multiplex PCR reads through MiXCR, one entry per CDR3 protein. The sample includes approximately 480,000 distinct CDR3 sequences, around 20% of them seen just once. Sequencing was carried out using blood. The receptors here all came from a man younger than 35 with Graves' hyperthyroidism.

This clonotype was seen at least ten times. The CDR3 loop is CASSYGQGGYEQYF. CDR3 DNA sequence: TGTGCCAGCAGTTACGGGCAGGGAGGCTACGAGCAGTACTTC. The chain carries TRBV6-5 and TRBJ2-7; maybe TRBD2 (6 bases). V shed 2 bases and J shed 3 bases, with 11 bases lying between them. From germline, CDR1 is MNHEY and CDR2 SVGAGI. The CDR3 is made up of 14 amino acids.

This clonotype was observed at least ten times. CDR3: CASLQGPREVAFF. Written as DNA, the CDR3 is TGTGCCAGCCTTCAAGGCCCAAGAGAGGTGGCTTTCTTT. V usage is TRBV12-3 or TRBV12-4 and J usage is TRBJ1-1; D gene uncertain. V was clipped by 8 bases and J by 11 bases, with 21 bases between them. This CDR3 contains 13 residues.

This clonotype has only a few counts. The chain employs TRBV12-3 or TRBV12-4 and TRBJ2-7; D might be TRBD1 (6 bases). This CDR3 is built from 12 residues. The V end was cut by 6 bases, the J end by 7 bases, with 13 bases between. CDR3 in amino acids: CASSRGQREQYF. As DNA, the CDR3 is TGTGCCAGCAGCCGAGGACAGAGAGAGCAGTACTTC.

The sample holds many counts of this clonotype. The chain links TRBV7-9 to TRBJ2-7; D remains ambiguous. With 4 bases removed from V and 7 bases from J, the gap between germline ends came to 14 bases. The CDR3 has 13 residues. Looked up from germline, CDR1 is SEHNR and CDR2 is FQNEAQ (reference sequence). In nucleotides, the CDR3 is TGTGCCAGCAGCTCTGAGAGTCTGACAGAGCAGTACTTC. Translating gives CASSSESLTEQYF.

The chain links TRBV6-1 to TRBJ1-1, with a possible D match to TRBD1 (5 bases). From germline, CDR1 is MNHNS and CDR2 SASEGT. The CDR3 spans 16 residues. V was pared by 6 bases and J by 1 base, with 18 bases between. The CDR3 region has the DNA TGTGCCAGCAGACAGGATTTGGACTCCCAGAACACTGAAGCTTTCTTT. This sequence encodes CASRQDLDSQNTEAFF.

The sample holds many counts of this clonotype. V usage is TRBV20-1 and J usage is TRBJ1-5, with a weak D call TRBD1 (5 bases). CDR1 is DFQATT, CDR2 SNEGSKA, per germline (reference sequence). V was cut by 6 bases and J by 0 bases, with 9 bases left in between. The CDR3 contains 13 residues. The CDR3 DNA follows: TGCAGTGCCGCCAGGGTTAGCAATCAGCCCCAGCATTTT. Protein sequence: CSAARVSNQPQHF.

Many counts were recorded for this clonotype. The V call is TRBV10-3, the J call TRBJ1-2, with D tentatively TRBD1 (5 bases). The CDR3 length is 15 residues. From germline, CDR1 is ENHRY and CDR2 SYGVKD. Trimming pared 0 bases from V and 4 bases from J, leaving 12 bases between. The CDR3 region has the DNA TGTGCCATCAGTGAGTCGCAGGACAAAAGCTATGGCTACACCTTC. It specifies CAISESQDKSYGYTF.

This clonotype has at least ten counts. The chain is built from TRBV24-1 and TRBJ2-7; D may be TRBD1 (6 bases). CDR1 and CDR2 from the germline V gene are KGHDR and SFDVKD. CDR3 length equals 13 residues. The V gene lost 10 bases and the J gene lost 0 bases, with 12 bases spanning the gap. The CDR3 coding sequence is TGTGCCACAGGGGACACGAACTCCTACGAGCAGTACTTC. The encoded protein is CATGDTNSYEQYF.

In this sample, this clonotype turned up a few times. The chain is built from TRBV30 and TRBJ1-2, with a weak D call TRBD1 (6 bases). Germline CDR1 is GTSNPN and CDR2 is SVGIG (reference sequence). V lost 0 bases to trimming and J lost 7 bases, with 12 bases between them. There are 13 residues in the CDR3. The CDR3 sequence is CAWSVGGRSGYTF. The DNA of the CDR3 is TGTGCCTGGAGTGTCGGGGGGCGTAGTGGCTACACCTTC.

Ten or more counts support this clonotype. The V gene is TRBV20-1, the J gene TRBJ2-7; perhaps TRBD1 as D (5 bases). This CDR3 has 13 residues. CDR1 DFQATT and CDR2 SNEGSKA come from the germline V gene (reference sequence). The V end was cut by 3 bases, the J end by 0 bases, with 9 bases between. The CDR3, as DNA: TGCAGTGCTAGGCAGGGTAGCTCCTACGAGCAGTACTTC. It translates to CSARQGSSYEQYF.

As for this clonotype: Relative to the germline gene, one junction end is altered; a read error may explain this. The chain uses TRBV6-1 and TRBJ1-5; no clear D. The CDR3 covers 17 residues. Germline-derived CDR1 and CDR2 are MNHNS and SASEGT. CDR3 sequence reads: CASTEVLTLESNQPQHF. CDR3 sequence (DNA): TGTGCTAGCACCGAAGTCCTTACGCTAGAGAGCAATCAGCCCCAGCATTTT.

This clonotype was picked up many times. The chain joins TRBV6-2 or TRBV6-3 to TRBJ2-2, with a possible D match to TRBD2 (5 bases). Trimming removed 0 bases at V and 1 base at J, with 15 bases between. CDR1 and CDR2 (germline): MNHEY, SVGEGT. The CDR3 has 18 residues. The CDR3 protein is CASSYSKTRAKNTGELFF. In DNA, the CDR3 is TGTGCCAGCAGTTACTCGAAGACGCGGGCAAAGAACACCGGGGAGCTGTTTTTT.

Worth noting for this clonotype: It may be a read error: a sequence one base away is much more abundant. This chain links TRBV10-2 with TRBJ2-7; 9 bases align to TRBD2. There are 14 residues in the CDR3. Germline CDR1 and CDR2: WSHSY and SAAADI. The CDR3 here is CACSVERGAYEQYF. CDR3 bases: TGCGCCTGCAGTGTGGAGCGGGGGGCCTACGAGCAGTACTTC.

The V and J genes are TRBV6-2 or TRBV6-3 and TRBJ2-7; D possibly corresponds to TRBD2 (5 bases). Germline V gives CDR1 MNHEY, CDR2 SVGEGT. The CDR3 has 16 residues. V was clipped by 6 bases and J by 3 bases, with 21 bases between them. The CDR3 region is CASSPTEGRRNYEQYF. The CDR3 DNA is TGTGCCAGCAGCCCAACCGAGGGAAGGAGGAACTACGAGCAGTACTTC.

This clonotype was found many times. The rearrangement links TRBV6-1 to TRBJ2-5; D could derive from TRBD1 or TRBD2 (5 bases each). This CDR3 has 13 amino acids. V lost 7 bases and J 4 bases, leaving 13 bases between the germline ends. From germline, CDR1 is MNHNS and CDR2 SASEGT. This CDR3 reads CASMQTGPETQYF. The CDR3 DNA reads as TGTGCCAGCATGCAAACGGGGCCAGAGACCCAGTACTTC.

About this clonotype: It may be a read error: a sequence one base away is much more abundant. This sequence joins TRBV4-1 and TRBJ2-5; the D is unclear. CDR3 length equals 16 residues. From germline, CDR1 is MGHRA and CDR2 YSYEKL. The CDR3, as DNA: TGCGCCAGCAGCCACCGCGTGTGGAACGTTCAAGAGGCCCAGTACTTC. Protein sequence: CASSHRVWNVQEAQYF.

The chain employs TRBV24-1 and TRBJ1-2; D possibly corresponds to TRBD1 (5 bases). Trimming removed 2 bases at V and 3 bases at J, with 9 bases between. The germline V gene has CDR1 KGHDR and CDR2 SFDVKD. The CDR3 has 14 residues. This CDR3 reads CATSDSRGYYGYTF. DNA of the CDR3: TGTGCCACCAGTGATTCAAGGGGCTACTATGGCTACACCTTC.

This clonotype was counted many times. The DNA of the CDR3 is TGTGCCAGCAGTTCCTCGGGTTTAACTGAAGCTTTCTTT. The encoded protein is CASSSSGLTEAFF. The V gene is TRBV12-3 or TRBV12-4, the J gene TRBJ1-1; D unresolved. CDR3 size: 13 residues. Trimming left V 4 bases short and J 5 bases short, with 11 bases between.

This clonotype was found many times. This chain joins TRBV5-4 and TRBJ1-2; D is perhaps TRBD1 (5 bases). CDR1 and CDR2 from the germline V gene are SGHNT and YYREEE (reference sequence). The CDR3 length is 15 residues. V lost 3 bases, J lost 8 bases, and 20 bases lay in between. As DNA, the CDR3 is TGTGCCAGCAGCTCCCCCCAGGGTGGTAGCGGGGGCTACACCTTC. Protein product: CASSSPQGGSGGYTF.

This clonotype was counted many times. The J gene is TRBJ1-1, the V gene TRBV19; perhaps TRBD1 as D (5 bases). The V end lost 7 bases, the J end lost 3 bases, and 15 bases lay between the germline ends. The CDR3 length is 14 residues. Germline CDR1 reads LNHDA; CDR2 reads SQIVND (reference sequence). The CDR3 DNA follows: TGTGCCAGTACCCCGGGACTTCGCTACACTGAAGCTTTCTTT. Encoded protein: CASTPGLRYTEAFF.

A remark on this clonotype: A read error may explain this, as a much larger clone is one base away. This rearrangement joins TRBV19 to TRBJ1-1; no reliable D call. In germline, CDR1 is LNHDA, CDR2 SQIVND (reference sequence). The CDR3 has 13 amino acids. The CDR3 sequence: CAGSVGVRTEAFF. The CDR3, as DNA: TGTGCCGGTAGTGTTGGGGTACGCACTGAAGCTTTCTTT.

This clonotype was seen only a few times. Here the CDR3 reads CASSLSLSGANVLTF. The CDR3 DNA is TGTGCCAGCAGCTTAAGTCTCTCTGGGGCCAACGTCCTGACTTTC. V is TRBV7-9 and J is TRBJ2-6; D remains unclear. The CDR3 runs 15 residues. Germline values: CDR1 SEHNR, CDR2 FQNEAQ (reference sequence). The ends were cut back, 2 bases at V and 0 bases at J, with 5 bases in the middle.

This clonotype has ten or more counts. The J gene is TRBJ1-6, the V gene TRBV28; D possibly corresponds to TRBD1 (6 bases). The CDR3 has 15 residues. V was shortened by 6 bases and J by 2 bases, with 11 bases between the two germline ends. Germline V gene data show CDR1 as MDHEN and CDR2 as SYDVKM. For the CDR3, the DNA is TGTGCCAGCAGCTTGGGACAAGCCTATAATTCACCCCTCCACTTT. This sequence encodes CASSLGQAYNSPLHF.

The chain links TRBV12-3 or TRBV12-4 to TRBJ1-3; tentatively, D is TRBD1 (6 bases). V was shortened by 7 bases and J by 4 bases, with 17 bases between the two germline ends. There are 15 residues in the CDR3. The CDR3 loop is CASILLQGFGNTIYF. As DNA, the CDR3 is TGTGCCAGCATTCTACTACAGGGATTCGGAAACACCATATATTTT.

This clonotype has a count of ten or more. The chain uses TRBV3-1 and TRBJ2-5, with 8 positions matching TRBD2. Per germline, CDR1 LGHDT and CDR2 YNNKEL (reference sequence). The CDR3 has 16 residues. Trimming took 6 bases from V and 5 from J; bases not matched to a gene: 14. CDR3 DNA: TGTGCCAGCAGTCACGGACTAGCACTCATGGGGGAGACCCAGTACTTC. It encodes CASSHGLALMGETQYF.

This clonotype has ten or more counts. One end of the junction is discordant with germline, which a read error may explain. This chain connects TRBV20-1 to TRBJ2-5, with TRBD2 as a possible D gene (7 bases). Germline lookup yields CDR1 DFQATT and CDR2 SNEGSKA (reference sequence). The CDR3 is 13 amino acids. CDR3: CSAREGGRETQYF. In DNA, the CDR3 is TGCAGTGCCAGAGAGGGGGGGAGAGAGACCCAGTACTTC.